The 23 T cell receptor beta chains below come from one sample, sequenced in a study of blood T cells in healthy people across ages. Then a second PCR, running roughly 7 to 11 cycles, was carried out with a sample-barcoded 5' primer and a J-beta primer mix. TCRdb analysed the 5' RACE reads with MiXCR anew, one entry per CDR3 protein. This table has roughly 1.9 million distinct CDR3 sequences, approximately 39% appearing once. The sequencing sample was made of blood. The receptors here all came from a human donor in good health.

This clonotype was found a few times. This rearrangement joins TRBV6-1 to TRBJ1-2; unclear D gene. The CDR3 totals 11 residues. V lost 10 bases, J lost 6 bases, and 12 bases lay in between. Germline V CDR1 and CDR2: MNHNS, SASEGT. This CDR3 reads CAIERGNGYTF. The DNA of the CDR3 is TGTGCCATAGAACGAGGGAATGGCTACACCTTC.

The chain is built from TRBV12-3 or TRBV12-4 and TRBJ1-1; D may be TRBD1 (5 bases). The CDR3 extends over 12 amino acids. The V end lost 3 bases, the J end lost 7 bases, and 9 bases lay between the germline ends. The CDR3 DNA follows: TGTGCCAGCAGTTTGGACACCTTTGAAGCTTTCTTT. The encoded protein is CASSLDTFEAFF.

V and J are TRBV5-1 and TRBJ2-3, with 8 bases that match TRBD1. The germline V gene has CDR1 SGHRS and CDR2 YFSETQ. V was clipped by 4 bases and J by 0 bases; unmatched bases: 4. The CDR3 length is 15 residues. The CDR3 reads CASSQQGASTDTQYF. CDR3 in DNA: TGCGCCAGCAGCCAGCAGGGGGCTAGCACAGATACGCAGTATTTT.

V gene TRBV5-1 combines with J gene TRBJ1-2, with no clear D. The CDR3 is made up of 15 amino acids. Trimming took off 4 bases at V and 5 bases at J, with 18 bases between the two ends. CDR1 and CDR2 from the germline V gene are SGHRS and YFSETQ. In DNA form, the CDR3 reads TGCGCCAGCAGCCCCAACACCGGAATGAGATATGGCTACACCTTC. Encoded protein: CASSPNTGMRYGYTF. Together with reference TRBV5-1 and TRBJ1-2, the CDR3 gives the full variable domain: KAGVTQTPRYLIKTRGQQVTLSCSPISGHRSVSWYQQTPGQGLQFLFEYFSETQRNKGNFPGRFSGRQFSNSRSEMNVSTLELGDSALYLCASSPNTGMRYGYTFGSGTRLTVV.

This clonotype was observed a few times. The chain is built from TRBV20-1 and TRBJ2-1; possibly TRBD2 for D (6 bases). The germline V gene encodes CDR1 DFQATT and CDR2 SNEGSKA (reference sequence). This CDR3 spans 17 amino acids. Trimming removed 1 base at V and 0 bases at J, with 16 bases between. CDR3 amino acids: CSARAYPRGISYNEQFF. The CDR3 DNA is TGCAGTGCTAGAGCTTACCCGCGGGGAATCTCCTACAATGAGCAGTTCTTC.

The chain carries TRBV20-1 and TRBJ1-4; 8 bases fit TRBD1. CDR1 is DFQATT and CDR2 is SNEGSKA in the germline V gene (reference sequence). V lost 5 bases to trimming and J lost 7 bases; unmatched junction nucleotides: 6. The length of the CDR3 is 13 residues. The CDR3 DNA reads TGCAGTGCTGAGACAGGGGACGGTGAAAAACTGTTTTTT. Translated: CSAETGDGEKLFF.

There are many counts of this clonotype. V usage is TRBV25-1 and J usage is TRBJ1-2; D is unclear. The CDR3 has 14 residues. Germline values: CDR1 MGHDK, CDR2 SYGVNS. The V and J ends lost 4 bases and 3 bases respectively, with 12 bases between them. The DNA for the CDR3 is TGTGCCAGCAGTGGGCTTAGTAGGGACTATGGCTACACCTTC. This translates into CASSGLSRDYGYTF.

This clonotype was counted between two and nine times. This sequence joins TRBV5-1 and TRBJ1-6, with D possibly being TRBD1 (6 bases). V was clipped by 1 base and J by 7 bases, with 12 bases between them. From germline, CDR1 is SGHRS and CDR2 YFSETQ. The CDR3 spans 15 residues. The CDR3, as DNA: TGCGCCAGCAGCTTGTATGAGGGGGGCAATTCACCCCTCCACTTT. Encoded protein: CASSLYEGGNSPLHF.

This chain uses TRBV29-1 with TRBJ1-1; 8 bases agree with TRBD1. This CDR3 comprises 13 residues. Germline CDR1 reads SQVTM; CDR2 reads ANQGSEA. V trimming: 4 bases; J trimming: 6 bases; junction bases outside the gene matches: 7. This CDR3 reads CSVGRGLDPEAFF. The CDR3 DNA sequence: TGCAGCGTTGGCAGGGGGCTGGACCCTGAAGCTTTCTTT. The full variable domain, its missing parts supplied by reference TRBV29-1 and TRBJ1-1, is SAVISQKPSRDICQRGTSLTIQCQVDSQVTMMFWYRQQPGQSLTLIATANQGSEATYESGFVIDKFPISRPNLTFSTLTVSNMSPEDSSIYLCSVGRGLDPEAFFGQGTRLTVV.

This clonotype was found a few times. The chain combines TRBV20-1 with TRBJ2-1, with D tentatively TRBD2 (5 bases). This CDR3 contains 17 residues. V shed 3 bases and J shed 4 bases, with 22 bases lying between them. Germline assignment: CDR1 DFQATT and CDR2 SNEGSKA (reference sequence). In DNA, the CDR3 is TGCAGTGCTAGCCCCTACACCTACGGGGAACCTTACAATGAGCAGTTCTTC. Its translation: CSASPYTYGEPYNEQFF.

Turning to this clonotype: The missing conserved phenylalanine or tryptophan at the end of this CDR3 makes a read error likely. V is TRBV7-2 and J is TRBJ2-1, with D possibly matching TRBD1 (6 bases). Germline lookup yields CDR1 SGHTA and CDR2 FQGNSA. The CDR3 extends over 13 amino acids. Trimming shortened V by 10 bases and J by 10 bases, and 20 bases separated the two germline ends. The CDR3 coding sequence is TGTGCCAACAGTCAGAGCCCAGGGGCGGAGCAGTTCTTA. Protein: CANSQSPGAEQFL.

V is TRBV7-2 and J is TRBJ2-1, with a weak D call TRBD1 (6 bases). Per germline, CDR1 SGHTA and CDR2 FQGNSA. The CDR3 is 13 amino acids. The V end lost 5 bases, the J end lost 4 bases, and 9 bases lay between the germline ends. The CDR3 DNA reads TGTGCCAGCAGCCGGGACAAGTACAATGAGCAGTTCTTC. Translating it yields CASSRDKYNEQFF.

A remark on this clonotype: This clone may be a read error of a much larger clone one base away. This chain links TRBV12-3 or TRBV12-4 with TRBJ1-2; D is possibly TRBD1 (5 bases). The CDR3 is made up of 12 amino acids. The CDR3 nucleotides read TGTGCCAACAGTTTCGGGGCATATGGCTACACCTTC. Translated, it gives CANSFGAYGYTF.

This clonotype has only a few counts. CDR3 protein: CASSPMLAGGEQYF. CDR3 in DNA: TGTGCCAGCAGCCCTATGCTAGCGGGGGGCGAGCAGTACTTC. The V gene is TRBV7-2, the J gene TRBJ2-5; 11 bases are a match to TRBD2. The J call may be faulty, since TRBJ2-7 better matches the DNA end. The CDR3 runs to 14 residues. CDR1 is SGHTA, CDR2 FQGNSA, per germline.

This clonotype has more than one count but fewer than ten. The chain joins TRBV12-3 or TRBV12-4 to TRBJ2-5; a possible D gene is TRBD1 (6 bases). V lost 6 bases to trimming and J lost 5 bases, with 22 bases between them. The CDR3 sequence is 16 residues long. CDR3 region: CASSLQGILGWETQYF. DNA of the CDR3: TGTGCCAGCAGCCTGCAGGGGATCCTCGGTTGGGAGACCCAGTACTTC.

The chain is built from TRBV20-1 and TRBJ1-1, with a tentative D call TRBD1 (6 bases). V gave up 4 bases and J gave up 1 base, with 16 bases separating them. Germline V lookup: CDR1 DFQATT, CDR2 SNEGSKA (reference sequence). This CDR3 comprises 15 residues. The CDR3 loop is CSAKVGGAGNTEAFF. The CDR3 region has the DNA TGCAGTGCTAAGGTGGGGGGCGCAGGGAACACTGAAGCTTTCTTT.

The chain uses TRBV5-1 and TRBJ2-3; 8 nucleotides align to TRBD1. The V segment lost 6 bases and the J segment 5 bases; nucleotides outside the gene matches: 11. The germline V gene has CDR1 SGHRS and CDR2 YFSETQ. The CDR3 runs to 15 residues. This CDR3 reads CASNPTGAFGDTQYF. The CDR3 region has the DNA TGCGCCAGCAATCCGACAGGGGCATTCGGAGATACGCAGTATTTT.

DNA of the CDR3: TGTGCCAGCCGCGCTAGATCGAGGGGGCGAGGTGAGCAGTTCTTC. Its protein product is CASRARSRGRGEQFF. This chain joins TRBV28 and TRBJ2-1; TRBD1 agrees at 7 bases. V was pared by 8 bases and J by 9 bases, with 16 bases of the junction left unmatched. This CDR3 contains 15 residues. The V gene's germline CDR1 is MDHEN and CDR2 SYDVKM.

The chain couples TRBV7-3 to TRBJ2-7, with 7 bases lining up with TRBD1. CDR1 is SGHTA, CDR2 FQGTGA, per germline. Germline trimming cut 1 base from V and 7 bases from J; bases unmatched to any gene: 10. The CDR3 is made up of 15 amino acids. CDR3 amino acids: CASSLRQGLVWEQYF. In DNA form, the CDR3 reads TGTGCCAGCAGCTTAAGACAGGGATTGGTGTGGGAGCAGTACTTC.

The rearrangement links TRBV12-5 to TRBJ2-7, with 10 bases fitting TRBD1. The CDR3 loop spans 15 amino acids. Germline CDR1 and CDR2: LGHNT and FRNRAP. Trimming removed 7 bases from V and 0 bases from J; junction bases left unmatched: 6. CDR3 nucleotides: TGTGCTAGTGCCCCGGGGACAGGGGCCTCCTACGAGCAGTACTTC. This codes for CASAPGTGASYEQYF. Full variable domain (missing parts from reference TRBV12-5 and TRBJ2-7): DARVTQTPRHKVTEMGQEVTMRCQPILGHNTVFWYRQTMMQGLELLAYFRNRAPLDDSGMPKDRFSAEMPDATLATLKIQPSEPRDSAVYFCASAPGTGASYEQYFGPGTRLTVT.

The sample holds a few counts of this clonotype. DNA for the CDR3: TGTGCCAGCAGCCAAGAATTTGCTATTAGGACGGATGCTTTCTTT. This sequence encodes CASSQEFAIRTDAFF. V and J are TRBV3-1 and TRBJ1-1, with D hard to call. V was cut by 0 bases and J by 11 bases, with 19 bases left in between. This CDR3 is built from 15 residues. Germline CDR1 and CDR2: LGHDT and YNNKEL (reference sequence).

This clonotype came up a few times. The chain couples TRBV6-1 to TRBJ1-5, with D maybe TRBD1 (5 bases). From germline, CDR1 is MNHNS and CDR2 SASEGT. Deletions cut 7 bases from V and 9 bases from J, with 16 bases between. This CDR3 region has 13 residues. CDR3 bases: TGTGCCAGCAACCGACAGCCCCAATGGCCCCAGCATTTT. This translates into CASNRQPQWPQHF.

The V and J genes are TRBV4-3 and TRBJ2-3, with no clear D. Trimming took off 1 base at V and 0 bases at J, with 8 bases between the two ends. The germline gives CDR1 LGHNA, CDR2 YSLEER. The CDR3 sequence is 15 residues long. The CDR3 protein is CASSQGEASTDTQYF. In DNA, the CDR3 is TGCGCCAGCAGCCAAGGGGAAGCGAGCACAGATACGCAGTATTTT.